Listed below are T cell receptor beta chains from one sample, sequenced in a study of blood T cell repertoires in COVID-19. Produced via immunoSEQ multiplex PCR; TCRdb's table is partial and in-frame only. Seen here are about 160,000 clones, roughly 90% observed once, and the top ten hold approximately 4.8%. Sequenced input: peripheral blood. The receptors were sampled from a man aged 30-40 years with COVID-19, enrolled during active disease. The CDR3 runs from the conserved cysteine through the conserved F or W. Fields, in order: V gene, D gene, clone size, J gene, CDR3 DNA, CDR3 protein. A D gene is named only where the DNA matches it firmly. Not all rows give a size; the values are once, few, many and, for expanded clones, a class.

TRBV9	.	.	TRBJ1-2	TGTGCCAGCAGCGTAGTAGTGGAGGCGACCCCAAACTATGGCTACACCTTC	CASSVVVEATPNYGYTF
TRBV12-3/TRBV12-4	.	few	TRBJ2-7	TGTGCCAGCAGTTCGGGAGTTTACGAGCAGTACTTC	CASSSGVYEQYF
TRBV24-1	.	.	TRBJ1-2	TGTGCCACCAGTGACCTGTGGGAGGAGAGCTACACCTTC	CATSDLWEESYTF
TRBV30	TRBD1	.	TRBJ2-3	TGTGCCTGGAGCGACCCGGGACAGGGTATGACAGATACGCAGTATTTT	CAWSDPGQGMTDTQYF
TRBV5-5	.	.	TRBJ1-1	TGTGCCAGCAGCTTGGCAGGGCCTGTAAGGGCTTTCTTT	CASSLAGPVRAFF
TRBV7-8	TRBD2	.	TRBJ2-5	TGTGCCAGCAGCTTAGAGACTAGCGGCGAGACCCAGTACTTC	CASSLETSGETQYF
TRBV24-1	TRBD2	.	TRBJ2-7	TGTGCCACCAGTGATCTCCGCAGAGCTGACGGTACTAGCGGGATCGACGAGCAGTACTTC	CATSDLRRADGTSGIDEQYF
TRBV27	.	.	TRBJ1-6	TGTGCCAGCAGTCGGGGGAGCTCCTATAATTCACCCCTCCACTTT	CASSRGSSYNSPLHF
TRBV12-3/TRBV12-4	.	.	TRBJ2-1	TGTGCCAGCAGTTTATTTAGAGACAATGAGCAGTTCTTC	CASSLFRDNEQFF
TRBV27	TRBD2	.	TRBJ2-1	TGTGCCAGCAGGACTAGCGGGGGCCCGAGCTCCTACAATGAGCAGTTCTTC	CASRTSGGPSSYNEQFF
TRBV29-1	.	.	TRBJ1-1	TGCAGCGTTGAGTATGAGGGCGCTGAAGCTTTCTTT	CSVEYEGAEAFF
TRBV28	TRBD2	.	TRBJ2-7	TGTGCCAGCAGGGCGCTAGCGGAAACCTACGAGCAGTACTTC	CASRALAETYEQYF
TRBV29-1	.	medium-sized	TRBJ2-7	TGCAGCGTTGAAGATAACCAGGGGTACGAGCAGTACTTC	CSVEDNQGYEQYF
TRBV27	TRBD1	.	TRBJ2-2	TGTGCCAGCAGTGGGACAGGGTGGCCCGGGGAGCTGTTTTTT	CASSGTGWPGELFF
TRBV15	TRBD1	.	TRBJ2-2	TGTGCCACCAGCAGGGCCGGGACAGGGGGTTACACCGGGGAGCTGTTTTTT	CATSRAGTGGYTGELFF
TRBV10-1	.	.	TRBJ1-1	TGCGCCAGCAGTGGGAACAGGGCTATGAACACTGAAGCTTTCTTT	CASSGNRAMNTEAFF
TRBV19	TRBD1	.	TRBJ1-2	TGTGCCAGTAGTTACAGGGGAGGCTATGGCTACACCTTC	CASSYRGGYGYTF
TRBV19	.	.	TRBJ1-4	TGTGCCAGTAGTCTGGGGCAGGGAAGTCATGAAAAACTGTTTTTT	CASSLGQGSHEKLFF
TRBV7-9	.	.	TRBJ1-4	TGTGCCAGCAGCTTAGCGGGAGCCGCAACTAATGAAAAACTGTTTTTT	CASSLAGAATNEKLFF
TRBV4-1	TRBD2	.	TRBJ2-3	TGCGCCAGCAGCCAAGTCACGCTAGCGGGGGGCACAGATACGCAGTATTTT	CASSQVTLAGGTDTQYF
TRBV2	TRBD1	.	TRBJ1-5	TGTGCCAGCAGTGAAACAGGGGTGAACCAGCCCCAGCATTTT	CASSETGVNQPQHF
TRBV18	.	once	TRBJ2-1	TGTGCCAGCTCTTCGGGTCCTCTGGGGCAGTTCTTC	CASSSGPLGQFF
TRBV27	TRBD2	once	TRBJ2-7	TGTGCCAGCAAATCCAGTAGCGGGGGGGCATCCATCGAGCAGTACTTC	CASKSSSGGASIEQYF
TRBV7-6	TRBD2	.	TRBJ2-1	TGTGCCAGCAGCGTCGGGACTAGCGGGGGGTACAATGAGCAGTTCTTC	CASSVGTSGGYNEQFF
TRBV4-1	.	.	TRBJ2-7	TGCGCCAGCAGCCAAGATCCTGTTGGCAGGGACTACGAGCAGTACTTC	CASSQDPVGRDYEQYF
TRBV2	.	.	TRBJ2-1	TGTGCCAGCAGCGAAAGAAGAGCCTACAATGAGCAGTTCTTC	CASSERRAYNEQFF
TRBV18	TRBD1	.	TRBJ1-5	TGTGCCAGCTCACCAACAGGGGTACAGCCCCAGCATTTT	CASSPTGVQPQHF
TRBV18	.	.	TRBJ2-3	TGTGCCAGCTCACCGTTGGAGGGAGCAGATACGCAGTATTTT	CASSPLEGADTQYF
TRBV19	TRBD1	once	TRBJ2-5	TGTGCCAGTAGTTCACGGGACAGATTGTACCAAGAGACCCAGTACTTC	CASSSRDRLYQETQYF
TRBV6-6	.	.	TRBJ1-5	TGTGCCAGCAGTTACGAGCTCTCGGGGAGCAATCAGCCCCAGCATTTT	CASSYELSGSNQPQHF
TRBV19	.	.	TRBJ1-2	TGTGCCAGTAGTATAGGGACAAGAACTAACTATGGCTACACCTTC	CASSIGTRTNYGYTF
TRBV28	TRBD2	.	TRBJ2-3	TGTGCCAGCAGTCCCGTAGCGGGAGCAGATACGCAGTATTTT	CASSPVAGADTQYF